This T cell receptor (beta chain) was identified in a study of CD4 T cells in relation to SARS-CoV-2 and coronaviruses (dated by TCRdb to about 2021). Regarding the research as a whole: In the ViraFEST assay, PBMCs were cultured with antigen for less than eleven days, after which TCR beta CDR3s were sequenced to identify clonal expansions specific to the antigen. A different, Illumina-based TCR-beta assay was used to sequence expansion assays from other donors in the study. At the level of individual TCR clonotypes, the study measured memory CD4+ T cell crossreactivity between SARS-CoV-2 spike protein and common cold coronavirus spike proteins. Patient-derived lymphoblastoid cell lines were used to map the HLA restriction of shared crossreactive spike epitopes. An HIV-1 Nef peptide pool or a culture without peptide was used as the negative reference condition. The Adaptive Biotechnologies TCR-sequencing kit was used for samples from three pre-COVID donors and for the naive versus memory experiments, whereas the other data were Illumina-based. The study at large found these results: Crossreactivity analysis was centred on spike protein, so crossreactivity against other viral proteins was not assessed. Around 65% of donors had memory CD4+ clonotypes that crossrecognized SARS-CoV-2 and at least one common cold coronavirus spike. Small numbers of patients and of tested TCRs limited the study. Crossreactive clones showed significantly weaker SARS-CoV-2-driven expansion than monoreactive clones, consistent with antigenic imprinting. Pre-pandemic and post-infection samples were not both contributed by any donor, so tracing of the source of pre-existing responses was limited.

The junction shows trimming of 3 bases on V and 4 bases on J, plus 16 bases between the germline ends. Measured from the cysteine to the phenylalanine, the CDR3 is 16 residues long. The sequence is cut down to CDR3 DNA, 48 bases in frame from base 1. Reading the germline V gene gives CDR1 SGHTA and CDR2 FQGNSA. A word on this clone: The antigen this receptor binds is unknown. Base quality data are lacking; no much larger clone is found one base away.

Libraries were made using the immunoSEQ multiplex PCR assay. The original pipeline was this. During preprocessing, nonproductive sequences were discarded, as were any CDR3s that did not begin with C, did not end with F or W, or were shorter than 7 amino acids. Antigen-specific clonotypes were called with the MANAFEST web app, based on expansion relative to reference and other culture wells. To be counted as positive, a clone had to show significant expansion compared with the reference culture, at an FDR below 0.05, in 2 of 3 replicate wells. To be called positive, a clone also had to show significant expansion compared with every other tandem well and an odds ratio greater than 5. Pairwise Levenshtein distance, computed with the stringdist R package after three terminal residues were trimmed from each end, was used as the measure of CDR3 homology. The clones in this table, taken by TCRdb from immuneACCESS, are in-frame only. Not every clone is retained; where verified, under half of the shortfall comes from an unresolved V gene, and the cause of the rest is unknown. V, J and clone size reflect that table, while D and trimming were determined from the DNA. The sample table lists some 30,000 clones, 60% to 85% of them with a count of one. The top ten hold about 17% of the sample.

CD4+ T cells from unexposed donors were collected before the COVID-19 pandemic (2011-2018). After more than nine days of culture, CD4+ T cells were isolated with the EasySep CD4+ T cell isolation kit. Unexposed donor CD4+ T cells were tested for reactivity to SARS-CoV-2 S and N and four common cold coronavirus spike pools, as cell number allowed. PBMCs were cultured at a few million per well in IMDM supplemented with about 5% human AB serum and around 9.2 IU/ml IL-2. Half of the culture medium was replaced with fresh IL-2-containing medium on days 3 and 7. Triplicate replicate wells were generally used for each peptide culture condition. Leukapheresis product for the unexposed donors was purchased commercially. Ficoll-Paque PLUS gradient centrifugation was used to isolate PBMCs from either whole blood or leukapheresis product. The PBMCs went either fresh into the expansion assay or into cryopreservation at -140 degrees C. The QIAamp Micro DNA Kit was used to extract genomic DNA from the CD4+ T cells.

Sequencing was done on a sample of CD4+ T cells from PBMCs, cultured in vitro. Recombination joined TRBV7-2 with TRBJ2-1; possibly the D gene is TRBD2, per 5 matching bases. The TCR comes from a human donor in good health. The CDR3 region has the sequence CASSFGSGFPYNEQFF. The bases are TGTGCCAGCAGCTTTGGTTCGGGATTCCCATACAATGAGCAGTTCTTC. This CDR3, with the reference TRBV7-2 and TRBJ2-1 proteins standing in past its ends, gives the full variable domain GAGVSQSPSNKVTEKGKDVELRCDPISGHTALYWYRQSLGQGLEFLIYFQGNSAPDKSGLPSDRFSAERTGGSVSTLTIQRTQQEDSAVYLCASSFGSGFPYNEQFFGPGTRLTVL.